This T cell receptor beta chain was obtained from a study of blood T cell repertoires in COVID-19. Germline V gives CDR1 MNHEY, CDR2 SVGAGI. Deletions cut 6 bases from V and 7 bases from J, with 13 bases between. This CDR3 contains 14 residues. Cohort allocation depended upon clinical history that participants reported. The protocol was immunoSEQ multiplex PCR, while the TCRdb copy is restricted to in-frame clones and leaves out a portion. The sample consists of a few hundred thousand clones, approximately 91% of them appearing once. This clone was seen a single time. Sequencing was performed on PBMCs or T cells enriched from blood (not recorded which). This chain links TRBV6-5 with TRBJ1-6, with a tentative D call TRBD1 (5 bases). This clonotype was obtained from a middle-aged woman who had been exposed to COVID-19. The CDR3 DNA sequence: TGTGCCAGCAGGCCGACAGCCTCGAATTCACCCCTCCACTTT. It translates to CASRPTASNSPLHF.